The TCR beta chain described here comes from a study of early T cells in non-severe SARS-CoV-2 infection. Overall study context: Sequenced bulk RNA came from whole blood that was unsorted, and chains were unpaired. General observations from the study: Anti-spike CD8 specificities were favored by VDJdb matching, whose results missed private and CD4 specificities.

Each cDNA molecule carried a unique molecular identifier. TCRdb re-called the 5' RACE reads with MiXCR, one entry per CDR3 protein. The table records roughly 52,000 distinct CDR3 sequences, 8% to 8.5% of them present only once. Germline V gene data show CDR1 as SEHNR and CDR2 as FQNEAQ (reference sequence). Trimming left V 1 base short and J 6 bases short, with 13 bases between. This CDR3 is built from 14 residues. This clonotype was counted ten times or more. The antigen remains unidentified. The sequencing sample was made of whole blood. V usage is TRBV7-9 and J usage is TRBJ2-7; D possibly corresponds to TRBD2 (5 bases). The TCR sequence derives from an adult who was a healthcare worker with PCR-confirmed SARS-CoV-2 infection or an uninfected control (not recorded which). The chain's CDR3 is CASSLEPGSREQYF. The DNA of the CDR3 is TGTGCCAGCAGCTTAGAGCCGGGGTCACGCGAGCAGTACTTC.